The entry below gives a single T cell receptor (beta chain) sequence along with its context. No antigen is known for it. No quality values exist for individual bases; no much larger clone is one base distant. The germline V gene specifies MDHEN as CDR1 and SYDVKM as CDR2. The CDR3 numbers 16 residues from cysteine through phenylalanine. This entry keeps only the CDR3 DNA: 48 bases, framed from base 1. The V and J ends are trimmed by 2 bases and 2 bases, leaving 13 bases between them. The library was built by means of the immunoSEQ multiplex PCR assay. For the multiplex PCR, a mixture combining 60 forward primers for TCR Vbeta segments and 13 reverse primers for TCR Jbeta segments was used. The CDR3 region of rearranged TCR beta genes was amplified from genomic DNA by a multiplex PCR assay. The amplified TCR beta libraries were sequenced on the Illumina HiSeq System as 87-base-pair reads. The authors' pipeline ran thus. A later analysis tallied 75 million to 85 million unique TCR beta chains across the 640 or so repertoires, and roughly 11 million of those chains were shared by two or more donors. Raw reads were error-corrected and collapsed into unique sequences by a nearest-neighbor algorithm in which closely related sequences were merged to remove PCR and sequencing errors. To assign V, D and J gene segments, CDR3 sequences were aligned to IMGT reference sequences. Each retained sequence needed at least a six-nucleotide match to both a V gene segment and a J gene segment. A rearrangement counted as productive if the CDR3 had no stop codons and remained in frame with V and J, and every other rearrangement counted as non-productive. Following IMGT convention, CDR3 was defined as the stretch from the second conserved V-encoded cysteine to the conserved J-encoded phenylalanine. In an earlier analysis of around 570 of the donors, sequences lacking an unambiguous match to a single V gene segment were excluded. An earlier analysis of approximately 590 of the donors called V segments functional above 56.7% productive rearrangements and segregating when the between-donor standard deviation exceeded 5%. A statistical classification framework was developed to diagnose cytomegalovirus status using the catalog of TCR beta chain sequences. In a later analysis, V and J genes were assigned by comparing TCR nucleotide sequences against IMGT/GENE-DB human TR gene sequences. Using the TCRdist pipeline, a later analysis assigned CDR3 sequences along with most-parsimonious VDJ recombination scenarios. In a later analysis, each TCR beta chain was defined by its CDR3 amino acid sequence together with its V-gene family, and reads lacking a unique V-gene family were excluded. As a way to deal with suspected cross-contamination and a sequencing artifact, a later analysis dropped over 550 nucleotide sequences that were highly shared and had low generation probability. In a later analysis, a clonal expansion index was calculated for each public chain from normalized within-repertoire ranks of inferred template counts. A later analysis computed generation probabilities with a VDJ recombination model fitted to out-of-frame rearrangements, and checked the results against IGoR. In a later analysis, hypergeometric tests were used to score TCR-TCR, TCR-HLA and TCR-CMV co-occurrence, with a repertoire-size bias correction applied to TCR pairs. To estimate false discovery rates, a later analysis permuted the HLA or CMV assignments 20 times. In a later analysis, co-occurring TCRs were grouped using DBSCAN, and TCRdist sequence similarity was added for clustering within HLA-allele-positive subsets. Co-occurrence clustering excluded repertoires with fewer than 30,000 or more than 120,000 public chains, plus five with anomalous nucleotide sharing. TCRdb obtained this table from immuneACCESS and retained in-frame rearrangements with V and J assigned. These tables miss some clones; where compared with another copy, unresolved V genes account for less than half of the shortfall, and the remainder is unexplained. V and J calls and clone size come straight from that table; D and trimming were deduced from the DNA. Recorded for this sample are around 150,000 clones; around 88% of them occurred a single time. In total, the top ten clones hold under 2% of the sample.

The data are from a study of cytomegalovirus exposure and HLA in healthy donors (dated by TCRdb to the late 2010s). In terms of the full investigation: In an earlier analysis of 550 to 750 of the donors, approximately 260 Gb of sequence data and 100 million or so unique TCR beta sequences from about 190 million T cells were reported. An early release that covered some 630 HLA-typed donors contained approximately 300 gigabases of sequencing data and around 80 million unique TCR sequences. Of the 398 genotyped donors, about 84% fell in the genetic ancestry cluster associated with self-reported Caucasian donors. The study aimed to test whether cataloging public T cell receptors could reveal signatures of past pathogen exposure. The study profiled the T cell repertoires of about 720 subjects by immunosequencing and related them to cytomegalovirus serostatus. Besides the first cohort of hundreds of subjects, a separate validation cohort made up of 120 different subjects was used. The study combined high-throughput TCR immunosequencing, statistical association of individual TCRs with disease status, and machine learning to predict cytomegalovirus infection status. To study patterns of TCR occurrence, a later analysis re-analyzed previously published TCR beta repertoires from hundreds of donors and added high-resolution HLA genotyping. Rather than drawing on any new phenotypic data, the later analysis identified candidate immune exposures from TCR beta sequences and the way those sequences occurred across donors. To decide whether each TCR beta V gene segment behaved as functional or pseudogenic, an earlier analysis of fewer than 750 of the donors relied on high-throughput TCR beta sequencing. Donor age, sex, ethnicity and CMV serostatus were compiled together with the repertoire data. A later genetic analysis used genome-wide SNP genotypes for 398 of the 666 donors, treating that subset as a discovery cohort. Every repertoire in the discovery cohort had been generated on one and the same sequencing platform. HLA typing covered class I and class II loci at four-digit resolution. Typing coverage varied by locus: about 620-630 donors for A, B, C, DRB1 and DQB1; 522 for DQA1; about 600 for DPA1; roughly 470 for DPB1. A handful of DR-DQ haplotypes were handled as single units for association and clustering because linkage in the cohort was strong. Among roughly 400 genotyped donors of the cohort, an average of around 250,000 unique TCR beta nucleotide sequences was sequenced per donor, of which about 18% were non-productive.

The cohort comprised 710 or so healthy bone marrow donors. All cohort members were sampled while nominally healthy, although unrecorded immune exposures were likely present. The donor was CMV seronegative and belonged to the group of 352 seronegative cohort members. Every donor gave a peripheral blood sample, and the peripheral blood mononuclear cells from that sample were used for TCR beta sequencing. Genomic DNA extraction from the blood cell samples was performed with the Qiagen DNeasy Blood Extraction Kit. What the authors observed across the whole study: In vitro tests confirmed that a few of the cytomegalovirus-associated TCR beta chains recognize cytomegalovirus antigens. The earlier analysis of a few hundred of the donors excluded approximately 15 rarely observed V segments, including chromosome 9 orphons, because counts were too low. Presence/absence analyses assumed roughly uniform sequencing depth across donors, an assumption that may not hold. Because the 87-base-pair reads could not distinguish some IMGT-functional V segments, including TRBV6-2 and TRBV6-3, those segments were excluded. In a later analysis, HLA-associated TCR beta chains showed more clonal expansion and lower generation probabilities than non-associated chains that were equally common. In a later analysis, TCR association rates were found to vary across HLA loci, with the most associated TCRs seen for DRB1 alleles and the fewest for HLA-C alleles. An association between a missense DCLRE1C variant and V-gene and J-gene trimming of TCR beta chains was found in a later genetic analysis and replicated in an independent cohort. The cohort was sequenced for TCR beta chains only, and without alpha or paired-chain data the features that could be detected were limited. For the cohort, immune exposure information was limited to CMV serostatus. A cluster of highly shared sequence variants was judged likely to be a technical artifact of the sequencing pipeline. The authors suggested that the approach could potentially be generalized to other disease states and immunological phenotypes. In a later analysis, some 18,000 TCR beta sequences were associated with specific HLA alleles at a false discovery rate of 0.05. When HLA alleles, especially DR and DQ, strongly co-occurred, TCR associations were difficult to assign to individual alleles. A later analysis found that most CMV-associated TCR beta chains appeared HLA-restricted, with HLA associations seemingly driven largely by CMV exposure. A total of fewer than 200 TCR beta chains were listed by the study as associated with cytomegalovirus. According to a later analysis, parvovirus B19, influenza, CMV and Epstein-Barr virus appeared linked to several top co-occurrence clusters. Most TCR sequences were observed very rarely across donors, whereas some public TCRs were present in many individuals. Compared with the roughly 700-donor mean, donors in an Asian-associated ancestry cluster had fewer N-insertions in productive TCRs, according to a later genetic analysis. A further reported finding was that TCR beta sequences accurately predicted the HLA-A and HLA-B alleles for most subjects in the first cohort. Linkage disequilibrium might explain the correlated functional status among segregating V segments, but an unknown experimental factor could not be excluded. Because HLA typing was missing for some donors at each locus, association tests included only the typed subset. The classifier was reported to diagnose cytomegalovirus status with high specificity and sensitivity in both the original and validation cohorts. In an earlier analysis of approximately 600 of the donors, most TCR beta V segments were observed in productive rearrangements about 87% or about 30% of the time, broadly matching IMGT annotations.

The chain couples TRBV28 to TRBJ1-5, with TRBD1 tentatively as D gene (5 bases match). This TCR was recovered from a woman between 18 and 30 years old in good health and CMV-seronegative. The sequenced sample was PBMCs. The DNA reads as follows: TGTGCCAGCAGTTTAAACCAGGGTGAGGGCAATCAGCCCCAGCATTTT. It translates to CASSLNQGEGNQPQHF.